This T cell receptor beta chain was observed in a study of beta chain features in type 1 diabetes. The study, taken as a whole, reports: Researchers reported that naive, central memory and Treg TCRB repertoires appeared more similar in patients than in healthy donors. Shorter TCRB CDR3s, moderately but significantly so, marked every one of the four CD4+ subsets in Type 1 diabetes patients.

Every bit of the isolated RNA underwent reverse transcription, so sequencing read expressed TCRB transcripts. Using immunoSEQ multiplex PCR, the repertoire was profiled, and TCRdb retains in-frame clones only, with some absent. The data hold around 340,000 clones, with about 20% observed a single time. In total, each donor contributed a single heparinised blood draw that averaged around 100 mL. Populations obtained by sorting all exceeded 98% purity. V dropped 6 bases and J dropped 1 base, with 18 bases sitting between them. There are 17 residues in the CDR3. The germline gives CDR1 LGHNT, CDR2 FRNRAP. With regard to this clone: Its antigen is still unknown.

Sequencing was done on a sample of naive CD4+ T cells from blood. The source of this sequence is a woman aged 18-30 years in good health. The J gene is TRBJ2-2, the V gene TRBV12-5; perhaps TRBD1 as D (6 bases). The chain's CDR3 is CASGPRRTEGNTGELFF. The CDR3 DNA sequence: TGTGCTAGTGGCCCTCGTAGGACAGAAGGGAACACCGGGGAGCTGTTTTTT.